Listed below are T cell receptor beta chains from one sample, sequenced in a study of blood T cell repertoires in COVID-19. Profiling relied on immunoSEQ multiplex PCR, and the TCRdb table lists in-frame clones only, not all of them. The sample consists of roughly 88,000 clones, 70% to 90% of them appearing once. Sequencing input: peripheral blood. The receptors stem from an elderly woman with acute or convalescent COVID-19. Each CDR3 is given with its conserved first and last residue.

v_call: TRBV19
j_call: TRBJ1-6
cdr3_aa: CASGQGHGSPLHF

v_call: TRBV27
j_call: TRBJ1-2
cdr3_aa: CASSFAGIGGYTF

v_call: TRBV7-2
j_call: TRBJ1-1
cdr3_aa: CASSLESWAPSNTEAFF

v_call: TRBV3-1/TRBV3-2
j_call: TRBJ1-1
cdr3_aa: CASSQALTEAFF

v_call: TRBV28
j_call: TRBJ2-7
cdr3_aa: CASTGGRYEQYF

v_call: TRBV28
j_call: TRBJ2-1
cdr3_aa: CASSPRGMLVYEQFF

v_call: TRBV2
j_call: TRBJ1-4
cdr3_aa: CASRGTGVEKLFF

v_call: TRBV30
j_call: TRBJ1-2
cdr3_aa: CAWSPGFYGYTF

v_call: TRBV10-3
j_call: TRBJ1-6
cdr3_aa: CAIRETIKDSIYSPLHF

v_call: TRBV7-9
j_call: TRBJ2-6
cdr3_aa: CASSPSLGQFYSGANVLTF

v_call: TRBV10-1
j_call: TRBJ2-2
cdr3_aa: CASRTGSTGELFF

v_call: TRBV3-1/TRBV3-2
j_call: TRBJ1-2
cdr3_aa: CASTQRPRVRGYDGYTF

v_call: TRBV7-7
j_call: TRBJ2-2
cdr3_aa: CASSSRASTSGGTGELFF

v_call: TRBV14
j_call: TRBJ2-5
cdr3_aa: CASSLRTEGETQYF

v_call: TRBV29-1
j_call: TRBJ1-1
cdr3_aa: CSAIPIRGEAFF

v_call: TRBV7-8
j_call: TRBJ2-7
cdr3_aa: CASSPAASGVYEQYF

v_call: TRBV7-2
j_call: TRBJ2-2
cdr3_aa: CASFTPGLLNTGELFF

v_call: TRBV7-2
j_call: TRBJ1-2
cdr3_aa: CASSLVGATTANYGYTF

v_call: TRBV24-1
j_call: TRBJ1-5
cdr3_aa: CAELERQGAQPQHF

v_call: TRBV11-3
j_call: TRBJ1-3
cdr3_aa: CASSPGQGPGNTIYF

v_call: TRBV19
j_call: TRBJ2-3
cdr3_aa: CASSPAGLAGGDTQYF

v_call: TRBV2
j_call: TRBJ1-1
cdr3_aa: CASSEGQGNTEAFF

v_call: TRBV2
j_call: TRBJ2-7
cdr3_aa: CASVLGDSEQYF

v_call: TRBV5-1
j_call: TRBJ2-2
cdr3_aa: CASSFQGAGGRGSGELFF

v_call: TRBV27
j_call: TRBJ1-5
cdr3_aa: CASSSPTGQEPQHF

v_call: TRBV7-9
j_call: TRBJ2-7
cdr3_aa: CASSLERAGYEQYF

v_call: TRBV7-9
j_call: TRBJ2-7
cdr3_aa: CASLTAGGDEQYF

v_call: TRBV27
j_call: TRBJ1-1
cdr3_aa: CASSRQGDRNTEAFF

v_call: TRBV6-2/TRBV6-3
j_call: TRBJ1-1
cdr3_aa: CASTPAGPLGGAFF

v_call: TRBV6-5
j_call: TRBJ1-2
cdr3_aa: CASRRQENYGYTF

v_call: TRBV4-3
j_call: TRBJ1-3
cdr3_aa: CASSQDFALSGNTIYF

v_call: TRBV11-3
j_call: TRBJ2-7
cdr3_aa: CASSFVGLDDHNEQYF

v_call: TRBV6-6
j_call: TRBJ2-2
cdr3_aa: CASSRDSANTGELFF

v_call: TRBV27
j_call: TRBJ2-6
cdr3_aa: CASISSGANVLTF

v_call: TRBV10-1
j_call: TRBJ2-5
cdr3_aa: CASSDGNQETQYF

v_call: TRBV19
j_call: TRBJ1-1
cdr3_aa: CAIQGQGQTEAFF

v_call: TRBV5-1
j_call: TRBJ1-1
cdr3_aa: CASSLAGGVTEAFF

v_call: TRBV5-4
j_call: TRBJ2-2
cdr3_aa: CASSVTTGNTGELFF

v_call: TRBV7-8
j_call: TRBJ1-1
cdr3_aa: CASSPPGQGGNTEAFF

v_call: TRBV7-2
j_call: TRBJ1-5
cdr3_aa: CASRATGRGQPQHF

v_call: TRBV19
j_call: TRBJ1-3
cdr3_aa: CASSEQGDTIYF

v_call: TRBV4-3
j_call: TRBJ2-5
cdr3_aa: CASSPGQGVETQYF

v_call: TRBV6-4
j_call: TRBJ2-5
cdr3_aa: CASSDSGSGGRETQYF

v_call: TRBV6-5
j_call: TRBJ1-1
cdr3_aa: CASRGQGMNTEAFF

v_call: TRBV3-1/TRBV3-2
j_call: TRBJ1-1
cdr3_aa: CASTPGTGPKGAFF

v_call: TRBV7-8
j_call: TRBJ2-1
cdr3_aa: CASSLGRGRPYNEQFF

v_call: TRBV7-9
j_call: TRBJ2-7
cdr3_aa: CASSVIYEQYF

v_call: TRBV5-8
j_call: TRBJ2-2
cdr3_aa: CASSTDQGRGRTGELFF

v_call: TRBV11-2
j_call: TRBJ1-3
cdr3_aa: CASSSLGTGAGNTIYF

v_call: TRBV6-6
j_call: TRBJ1-3
cdr3_aa: CAIGGQGTGNTIYF

v_call: TRBV4-1
j_call: TRBJ1-1
cdr3_aa: CASSQTGTGGGWGTEAFF

v_call: TRBV7-8
j_call: TRBJ2-2
cdr3_aa: CASSHRQGSTGELFF

v_call: TRBV10-3
j_call: TRBJ1-3
cdr3_aa: CAISEWGSSGNTIYF

v_call: TRBV6-5
j_call: TRBJ1-6
cdr3_aa: CASIVRGQGSPLHF

v_call: TRBV28
j_call: TRBJ2-7
cdr3_aa: CASSLVGQGPSYEQYF

v_call: TRBV27
j_call: TRBJ1-5
cdr3_aa: CASSFSAGDQPQHF

v_call: TRBV19
j_call: TRBJ1-4
cdr3_aa: CASTRGNEKLFF

v_call: TRBV7-2
j_call: TRBJ1-2
cdr3_aa: CASSFRGRGGYTF

v_call: TRBV6-2/TRBV6-3
j_call: TRBJ2-1
cdr3_aa: CASSLGGANEQFF

v_call: TRBV28
j_call: TRBJ2-7
cdr3_aa: CARHPLRRTGGNEQYF